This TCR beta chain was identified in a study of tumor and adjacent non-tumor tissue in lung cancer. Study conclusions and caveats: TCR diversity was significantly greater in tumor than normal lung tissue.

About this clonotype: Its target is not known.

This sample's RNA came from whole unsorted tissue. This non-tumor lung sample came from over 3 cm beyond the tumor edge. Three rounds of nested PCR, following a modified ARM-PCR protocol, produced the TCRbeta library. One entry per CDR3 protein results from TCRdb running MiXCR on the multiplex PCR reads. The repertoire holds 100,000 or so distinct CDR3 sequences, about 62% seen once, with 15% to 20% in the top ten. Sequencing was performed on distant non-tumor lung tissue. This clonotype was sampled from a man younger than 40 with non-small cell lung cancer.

CDR3 DNA sequence: TGCGCCAGCAGTTCAGGGACCGGGGGCGGAGGTCAGCCCCAGCATTTT. It yields the protein CASSSGTGGGGQPQHF. The chain employs TRBV10-2 and TRBJ1-5; D perhaps matches TRBD1 (6 bases). Germline V lookup: CDR1 WSHSY, CDR2 SAAADI. Trimming stripped 5 bases from V and 6 bases from J, with 20 bases between. The CDR3 sequence is 16 residues long.